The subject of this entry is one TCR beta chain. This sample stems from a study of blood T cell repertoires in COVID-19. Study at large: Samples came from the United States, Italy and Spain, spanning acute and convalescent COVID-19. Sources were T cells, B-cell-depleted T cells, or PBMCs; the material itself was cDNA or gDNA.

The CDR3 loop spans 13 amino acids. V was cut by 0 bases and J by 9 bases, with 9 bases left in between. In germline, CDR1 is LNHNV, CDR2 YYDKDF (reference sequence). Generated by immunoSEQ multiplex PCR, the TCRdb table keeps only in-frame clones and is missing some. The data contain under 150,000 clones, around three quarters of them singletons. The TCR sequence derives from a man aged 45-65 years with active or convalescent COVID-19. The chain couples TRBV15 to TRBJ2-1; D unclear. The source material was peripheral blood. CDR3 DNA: TGTGCCACCAGCAGAGATAACGGGTTTGAGCAGTTCTTC. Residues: CATSRDNGFEQFF.